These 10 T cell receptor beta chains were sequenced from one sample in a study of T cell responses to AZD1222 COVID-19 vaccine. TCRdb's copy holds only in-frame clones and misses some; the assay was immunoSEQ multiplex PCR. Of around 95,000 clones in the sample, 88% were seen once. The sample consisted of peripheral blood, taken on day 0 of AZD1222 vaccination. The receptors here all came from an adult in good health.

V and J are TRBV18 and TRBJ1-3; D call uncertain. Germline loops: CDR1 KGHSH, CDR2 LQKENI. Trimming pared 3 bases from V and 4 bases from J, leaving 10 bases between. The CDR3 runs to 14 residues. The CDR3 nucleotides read TGTGCCAGCTCACCTGGATCAGGAGGAAACACCATATATTTT. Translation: CASSPGSGGNTIYF.

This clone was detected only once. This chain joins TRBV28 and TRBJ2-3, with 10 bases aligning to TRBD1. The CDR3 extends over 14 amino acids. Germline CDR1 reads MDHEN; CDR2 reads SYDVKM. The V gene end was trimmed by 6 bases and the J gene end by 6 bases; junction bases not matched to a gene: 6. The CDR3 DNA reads TGTGCCAGCAGCCCCGGGACAGGGGTCGATACGCAGTATTTT. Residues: CASSPGTGVDTQYF.

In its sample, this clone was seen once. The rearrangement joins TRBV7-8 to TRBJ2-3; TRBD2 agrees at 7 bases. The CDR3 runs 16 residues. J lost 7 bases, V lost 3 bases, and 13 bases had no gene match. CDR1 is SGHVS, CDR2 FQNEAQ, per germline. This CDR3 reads CASSFLADTRENTQYF. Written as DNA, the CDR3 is TGTGCCAGCAGCTTCCTAGCGGATACCCGGGAGAATACGCAGTATTTT.

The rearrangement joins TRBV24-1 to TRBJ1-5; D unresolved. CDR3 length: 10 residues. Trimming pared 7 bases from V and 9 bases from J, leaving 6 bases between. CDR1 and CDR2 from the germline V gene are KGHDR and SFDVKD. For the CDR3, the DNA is TGTGCCACCAGGGCCGGGCCCCAGCATTTT. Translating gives CATRAGPQHF.

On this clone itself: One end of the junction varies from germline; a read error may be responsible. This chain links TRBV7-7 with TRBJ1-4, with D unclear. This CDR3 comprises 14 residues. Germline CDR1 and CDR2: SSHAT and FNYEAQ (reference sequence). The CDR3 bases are TGTGCTAGCAGCTTAGACGCAACTAATGAAAAACTGTTTTTT. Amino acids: CASSLDATNEKLFF.

In nucleotides, the CDR3 is TGTGCCAGCCACGGGTTACGCTCTGGGGCCAACGTCCTGACTTTC. Translating gives CASHGLRSGANVLTF. The chain couples TRBV2 to TRBJ2-6; D ambiguous. Between the trimmed V and J ends, which lost 8 bases and 0 bases, there was a span of 11 bases. The CDR3 is made up of 15 amino acids. CDR1 and CDR2 (germline): SNHLY, FYNNEI.

The CDR3 coding sequence is TGTGCCTGGGGTTGGGGGCAGCTGAACACTGAAGCTTTCTTT. Translation: CAWGWGQLNTEAFF. V is TRBV30 and J is TRBJ1-1, with a tentative D call TRBD1 (6 bases). The V end was cut by 5 bases, the J end by 0 bases, with 13 bases between. There are 14 residues in the CDR3. CDR1 is GTSNPN, CDR2 SVGIG, per germline (reference sequence).

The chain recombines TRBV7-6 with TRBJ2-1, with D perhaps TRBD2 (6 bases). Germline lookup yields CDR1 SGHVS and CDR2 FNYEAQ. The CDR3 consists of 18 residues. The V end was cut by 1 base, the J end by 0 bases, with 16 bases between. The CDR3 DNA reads TGTGCCAGCAGCTTAGAACTCCGCGGGAAAAGCTCCTACAATGAGCAGTTCTTC. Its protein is CASSLELRGKSSYNEQFF.

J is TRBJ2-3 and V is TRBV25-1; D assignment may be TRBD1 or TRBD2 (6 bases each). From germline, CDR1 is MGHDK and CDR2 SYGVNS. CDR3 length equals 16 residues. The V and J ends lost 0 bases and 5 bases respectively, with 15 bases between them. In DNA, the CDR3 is TGTGCCAGCAGTGAATATTTCGGGGGCGCTGGAGATACGCAGTATTTT. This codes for CASSEYFGGAGDTQYF.

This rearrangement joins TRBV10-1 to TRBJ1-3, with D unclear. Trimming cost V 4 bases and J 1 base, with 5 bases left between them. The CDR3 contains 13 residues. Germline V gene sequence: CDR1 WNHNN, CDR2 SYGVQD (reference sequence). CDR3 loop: CASSGGSGNTIYF. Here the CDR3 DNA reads TGCGCCAGCAGTGGAGGATCTGGAAACACCATATATTTT.